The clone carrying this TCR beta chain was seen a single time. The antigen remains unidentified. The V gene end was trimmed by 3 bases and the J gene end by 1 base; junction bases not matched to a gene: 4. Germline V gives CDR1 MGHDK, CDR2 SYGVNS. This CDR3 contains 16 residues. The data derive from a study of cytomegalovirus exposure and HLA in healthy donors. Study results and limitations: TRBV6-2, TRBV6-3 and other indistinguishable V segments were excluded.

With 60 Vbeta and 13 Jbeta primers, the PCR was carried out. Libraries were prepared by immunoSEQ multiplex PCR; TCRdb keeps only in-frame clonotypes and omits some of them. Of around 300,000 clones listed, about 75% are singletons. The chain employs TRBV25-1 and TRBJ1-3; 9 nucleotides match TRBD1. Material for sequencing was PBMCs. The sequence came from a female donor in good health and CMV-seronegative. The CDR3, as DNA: TGTGCCAGCAGTGATCCCGGGACAGGGTCTGGAAACACCATATATTTT. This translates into CASSDPGTGSGNTIYF.